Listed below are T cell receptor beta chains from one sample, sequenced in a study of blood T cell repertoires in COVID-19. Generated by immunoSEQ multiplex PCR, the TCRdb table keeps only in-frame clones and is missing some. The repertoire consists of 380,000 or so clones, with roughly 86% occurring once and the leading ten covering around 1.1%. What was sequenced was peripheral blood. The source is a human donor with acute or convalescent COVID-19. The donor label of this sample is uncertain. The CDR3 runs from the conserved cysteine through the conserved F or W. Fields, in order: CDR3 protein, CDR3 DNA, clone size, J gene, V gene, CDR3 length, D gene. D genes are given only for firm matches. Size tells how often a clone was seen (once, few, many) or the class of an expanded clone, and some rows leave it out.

CASSQELAGGLGGELFF TGTGCCAGCAGCCAAGAGTTAGCGGGAGGGTTAGGCGGGGAGCTGTTTTTT once TRBJ2-2 TRBV4-2 17 TRBD2
CATSRELAGYEQYF TGTGCCACCAGCAGGGAACTAGCGGGGTACGAGCAGTACTTC - TRBJ2-7 TRBV15 14 TRBD2
CASSQGLAGFTYEQYF TGTGCCAGCAGCCAGGGACTAGCGGGTTTTACCTACGAGCAGTACTTC few TRBJ2-7 TRBV3-1/TRBV3-2 16 TRBD2
CAWTGQAEAFF TGTGCCTGGACTGGACAGGCTGAAGCTTTCTTT - TRBJ1-1 TRBV30 11 TRBD1
CASSTRTGTGELFF TGTGCCAGCAGCACCAGGACGGGAACCGGGGAGCTGTTTTTT few TRBJ2-2 TRBV7-2 14 -
CAYNQGSGNTIYF TGTGCCTACAATCAGGGCTCTGGAAACACCATATATTTT - TRBJ1-3 TRBV12-3/TRBV12-4 13 -
CASSFGGEAFF TGTGCCAGCAGCTTTGGAGGTGAAGCTTTCTTT - TRBJ1-1 TRBV7-9 11 -
CASNPRDSYGYTF TGTGCCAGCAATCCCCGGGACAGTTATGGCTACACCTTC - TRBJ1-2 TRBV6-6 13 TRBD1
CASSRDFNYNEQFF TGTGCCAGCAGCCGGGACTTTAATTACAATGAGCAGTTCTTC - TRBJ2-1 TRBV11-2 14 -
CASSDLGTATYEQYF TGTGCCAGCAGTGACCTGGGGACAGCGACCTACGAGCAGTACTTC - TRBJ2-7 TRBV2 15 TRBD1
CASSPLGLAGMTDTQYF TGTGCCAGCTCACCACTGGGACTAGCGGGGATGACAGATACGCAGTATTTT - TRBJ2-3 TRBV18 17 TRBD2
CASSLFRTGGDEKLFF TGCGCCAGCAGCTTGTTTAGGACAGGAGGGGATGAAAAACTGTTTTTT once TRBJ1-4 TRBV5-1 16 TRBD1
CASSRDSDGNQPQHF TGTGCCAGTAGCCGGGACAGCGACGGCAATCAGCCCCAGCATTTT few TRBJ1-5 TRBV19 15 TRBD1
CATSRTTGVETQYF TGTGCCACCAGCAGAACCACAGGGGTGGAGACCCAGTACTTC - TRBJ2-5 TRBV15 14 TRBD1
CASSQAGGPFYEQYF TGTGCCAGCAGCCAAGCGGGAGGGCCTTTCTACGAGCAGTACTTC - TRBJ2-7 TRBV14 15 TRBD2
CASSLRDSRNQPQHF TGTGCCAGCAGTCTCCGGGACAGCCGCAATCAGCCCCAGCATTTT - TRBJ1-5 TRBV28 15 TRBD1
CASSQVGGFGYEQYF TGTGCCAGCAGCCAAGTAGGCGGGTTTGGCTACGAGCAGTACTTC - TRBJ2-7 TRBV3-1/TRBV3-2 15 -
CASSSQGSTYEQYF TGTGCCAGCAGCTCTCAGGGGTCTACGTACGAGCAGTACTTC - TRBJ2-7 TRBV11-3 14 -
CASSPQNPSDNEQFF TGCGCCAGCAGCCCTCAGAACCCTAGCGACAATGAGCAGTTCTTC - TRBJ2-1 TRBV4-1 15 -
CASGLGGQGGSNQPQHF TGTGCTAGTGGTTTGGGGGGACAGGGGGGAAGCAATCAGCCCCAGCATTTT - TRBJ1-5 TRBV12-5 17 TRBD1
CASSLGYAGQETQYF TGTGCCAGCAGCTTAGGTTATGCGGGTCAAGAGACCCAGTACTTC - TRBJ2-5 TRBV7-2 15 -
CASSLLSVIVNTEAFF TGTGCCAGCAGCTTACTTTCGGTAATTGTGAACACTGAAGCTTTCTTT - TRBJ1-1 TRBV7-2 16 -
CASSDRGQGIIYGYTF TGTGCCAGCAGCGACAGGGGACAGGGGATAATCTATGGCTACACCTTC - TRBJ1-2 TRBV5-4 16 TRBD1
CASSYPNSGQREQYF TGTGCCAGCAGTTACCCCAATTCCGGACAGCGGGAGCAGTACTTC - TRBJ2-7 TRBV6-5 15 -
CASSTDRGAFTEAFF TGTGCCAGTAGTACGGACAGGGGGGCCTTCACTGAAGCTTTCTTT once TRBJ1-1 TRBV19 15 TRBD1
CASSQGSSGYGYTF TGTGCCAGCAGCCAAGGTTCGTCAGGCTATGGCTACACCTTC - TRBJ1-2 TRBV3-1/TRBV3-2 14 -
CASSLYGGQPEAFF TGTGCCAGCAGTTTATACGGAGGGCAGCCTGAAGCTTTCTTT - TRBJ1-1 TRBV27 14 -
CASSLAVWQGVQPQHF TGTGCCAGCAGCTTGGCGGTCTGGCAGGGGGTACAGCCCCAGCATTTT - TRBJ1-5 TRBV5-5 16 TRBD1
CASSLQGYEQYF TGTGCCAGCTCATTACAGGGCTACGAGCAGTACTTC - TRBJ2-7 TRBV18 12 -
CASRRQGFTEAFF TGTGCCAGCAGACGACAGGGATTCACTGAAGCTTTCTTT once TRBJ1-1 TRBV2 13 TRBD1
CASTPSGQSQETQYF TGCGCCAGCACTCCATCGGGACAGTCCCAAGAGACCCAGTACTTC - TRBJ2-5 TRBV5-1 15 TRBD1
CAISPTPWSGYTF TGTGCCATCTCACCCACCCCTTGGAGTGGCTACACCTTC - TRBJ1-2 TRBV12-3/TRBV12-4 13 -
CASSVDRDGLQPQHF TGTGCCAGCTCCGTTGACAGGGATGGGCTTCAGCCCCAGCATTTT - TRBJ1-5 TRBV18 15 TRBD1